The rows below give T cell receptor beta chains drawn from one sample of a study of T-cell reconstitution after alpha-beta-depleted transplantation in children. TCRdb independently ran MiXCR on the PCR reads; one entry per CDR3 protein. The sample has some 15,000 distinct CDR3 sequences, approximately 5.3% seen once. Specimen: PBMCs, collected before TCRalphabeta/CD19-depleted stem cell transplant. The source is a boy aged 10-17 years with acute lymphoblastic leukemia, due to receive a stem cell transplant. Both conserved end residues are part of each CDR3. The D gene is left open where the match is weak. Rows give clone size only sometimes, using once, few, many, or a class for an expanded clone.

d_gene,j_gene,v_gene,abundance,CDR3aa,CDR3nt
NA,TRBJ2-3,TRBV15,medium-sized,CATSGGDAAGDTQYF,TGTGCCACCAGCGGGGGAGACGCGGCGGGAGATACGCAGTATTTT
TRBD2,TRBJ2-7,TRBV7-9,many,CASSPPLAGADEQYF,TGTGCCAGCAGCCCCCCCCTAGCGGGAGCAGACGAGCAGTACTTC
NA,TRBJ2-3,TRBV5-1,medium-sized,CASSRTNTDTQYF,TGCGCCAGCAGCCGGACGAACACAGATACGCAGTATTTT
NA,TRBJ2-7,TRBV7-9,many,CASSFNTDYEQYF,TGTGCCAGCAGCTTTAACACGGACTACGAGCAGTACTTC
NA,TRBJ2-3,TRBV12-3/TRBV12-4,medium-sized,CASTDTPDTQYF,TGTGCCAGCACCGACACTCCAGATACGCAGTATTTT
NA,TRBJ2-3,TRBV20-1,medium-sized,CSVRPGTDTQYF,TGCAGTGTAAGACCCGGTACAGATACGCAGTATTTT
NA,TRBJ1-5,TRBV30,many,CAWSGGRSNQPQHF,TGTGCCTGGAGTGGGGGTCGTAGCAATCAGCCCCAGCATTTT
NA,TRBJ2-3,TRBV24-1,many,CATSDFEGRTDTQYF,TGTGCCACCAGTGATTTTGAGGGCCGCACAGATACGCAGTATTTT
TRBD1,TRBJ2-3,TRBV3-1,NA,CACTQEGTEEDTQYF,TGTGCCTGCACCCAAGAGGGGACAGAGGAAGATACGCAGTATTTT
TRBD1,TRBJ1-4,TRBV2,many,CASSEYGQGTEKLFF,TGTGCCAGCAGTGAATACGGACAGGGGACTGAAAAACTGTTTTTT
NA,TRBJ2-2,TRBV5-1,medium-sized,CASSLAAGNTGELFF,TGCGCCAGCAGCTTGGCTGCAGGGAACACCGGGGAGCTGTTTTTT
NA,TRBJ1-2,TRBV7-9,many,CASSLSRINYGYTF,TGTGCCAGCAGTTTGTCCCGGATTAACTATGGCTACACCTTC
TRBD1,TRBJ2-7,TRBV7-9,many,CASSASEGAREQYF,TGTGCCAGCAGCGCAAGCGAGGGGGCGCGAGAGCAGTACTTC
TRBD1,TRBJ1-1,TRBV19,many,CASSIGAGTGRAAFF,TGTGCCAGTAGTATTGGGGCCGGGACAGGGCGAGCGGCTTTCTTT
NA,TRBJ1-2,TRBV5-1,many,CASSFGGSEGYTF,TGCGCCAGCAGCTTCGGGGGTTCCGAAGGCTACACCTTC
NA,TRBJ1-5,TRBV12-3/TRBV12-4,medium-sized,CASSLTGQQPQHF,TGTGCCAGCAGTTTAACAGGGCAACAGCCCCAGCATTTT
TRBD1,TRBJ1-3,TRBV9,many,CASSERDRPLSGNTIYF,TGTGCCAGCAGCGAGAGGGACAGGCCCCTCTCTGGAAACACCATATATTTT
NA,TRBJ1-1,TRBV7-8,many,CASSGPMGARGEAFF,TGTGCCAGCAGCGGACCGATGGGGGCTAGGGGTGAAGCTTTCTTT
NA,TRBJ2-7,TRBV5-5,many,CASSLDPDMSYEQYF,TGTGCCAGCAGCCTCGACCCCGACATGTCCTACGAGCAGTACTTC
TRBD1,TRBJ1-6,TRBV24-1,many,CATRGQGDSPLHF,TGTGCCACCAGGGGACAGGGAGATTCACCCCTCCACTTT
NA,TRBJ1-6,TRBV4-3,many,CASSQDFGRLYNSPLHF,TGCGCCAGCAGCCAAGATTTTGGGAGACTCTATAATTCACCCCTCCACTTT
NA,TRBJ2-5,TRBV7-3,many,CASSLNRQETQYF,TGTGCCAGCAGCTTAAACAGACAAGAGACCCAGTACTTC
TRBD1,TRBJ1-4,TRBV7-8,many,CASSFLGTVNEKLFF,TGTGCCAGCAGCTTCCTTGGGACAGTCAATGAAAAACTGTTTTTT
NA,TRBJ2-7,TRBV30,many,CAWSFRAYEQYF,TGTGCCTGGAGTTTTAGGGCTTACGAGCAGTACTTC
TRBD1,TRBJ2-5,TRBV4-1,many,CASSPPDRGGQETQYF,TGCGCCAGCAGCCCTCCGGACAGGGGCGGGCAAGAGACCCAGTACTTC
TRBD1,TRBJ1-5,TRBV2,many,CASSVTGEQPQHF,TGTGCCAGCAGTGTTACAGGGGAACAGCCCCAGCATTTT
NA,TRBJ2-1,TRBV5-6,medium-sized,CASSWKGPGEQFF,TGTGCCAGCAGCTGGAAGGGACCGGGTGAGCAGTTCTTC
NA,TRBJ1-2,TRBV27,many,CASRGAQAIHGYTF,TGTGCCAGCAGAGGGGCACAGGCAATACATGGCTACACCTTC
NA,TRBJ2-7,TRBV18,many,CASSPQGSSYEQYF,TGTGCCAGCTCACCTCAGGGGAGCTCCTACGAGCAGTACTTC